These 14 T cell receptor beta chains came from one sample sequenced in a study of CD8 T cells in ankylosing spondylitis. TCRdb re-called the 5' RACE reads through MiXCR, storing one row per CDR3 protein. The sample lists about 160,000 distinct CDR3 sequences, around 17% occurring once. Sequencing was done on a sample of blood, either unsorted or a sorted T cell fraction (not recorded which). The receptors come from a male donor with ankylosing spondylitis or in good health (not recorded which).

This clonotype turned up a few times. The chain uses TRBV24-1 and TRBJ2-3; possible D gene TRBD2, 6 bases. CDR1 KGHDR and CDR2 SFDVKD come from the germline V gene. The CDR3 runs 16 residues. The germline V and J ends were trimmed by 1 base and 0 bases, with 10 bases remaining between them. Written as DNA, the CDR3 is TGTGCCACCAGTGATTTTTCCAGCGGGAGCACAGATACGCAGTATTTT. It yields the protein CATSDFSSGSTDTQYF.

This sequence joins TRBV10-3 and TRBJ2-3; TRBD2 is a possible D gene (6 bases). CDR1 is ENHRY and CDR2 is SYGVKD in the germline V gene. The length of the CDR3 is 16 residues. V was cut by 2 bases and J by 4 bases, with 16 bases left in between. The CDR3 DNA sequence: TGTGCCATCAGTGAGGGTCCGGCTAGCGTAGCAGATACGCAGTATTTT. Its protein product is CAISEGPASVADTQYF.

The J gene is TRBJ2-1, the V gene TRBV6-5; 15 bases line up with TRBD2. CDR3 length: 15 residues. The V segment lost 4 bases and the J segment 7 bases; nucleotides outside the gene matches: 2. Germline V gives CDR1 MNHEY, CDR2 SVGAGI. The CDR3 region is CASSWTSGRANEQFF. The CDR3 nucleotides are TGTGCCAGCAGTTGGACTAGCGGGAGGGCAAATGAGCAGTTCTTC.

This clonotype was seen at least ten times. The chain carries TRBV5-1 and TRBJ2-3, with TRBD2 matching 7 bases. This CDR3 has 16 amino acids. With 0 bases clipped from V and 1 base from J, the junction kept 5 bases outside the gene matches. Germline V gives CDR1 SGHRS, CDR2 YFSETQ. CDR3 DNA sequence: TGCGCCAGCAGCTTGGGTCTAGCGGAAGGCACAGATACGCAGTATTTT. The encoded protein is CASSLGLAEGTDTQYF.

This clonotype was observed many times. The chain links TRBV5-1 to TRBJ1-2; maybe TRBD1 (6 bases). The germline V gene encodes CDR1 SGHRS and CDR2 YFSETQ. The CDR3 has 13 amino acids. The V and J ends lost 0 bases and 4 bases respectively, with 7 bases between them. CDR3 residues: CASSLDRAYGYTF. The CDR3 DNA is TGCGCCAGCAGCTTGGACAGGGCCTATGGCTACACCTTC. Filled out from reference TRBV5-1 and TRBJ1-2, the complete variable domain reads KAGVTQTPRYLIKTRGQQVTLSCSPISGHRSVSWYQQTPGQGLQFLFEYFSETQRNKGNFPGRFSGRQFSNSRSEMNVSTLELGDSALYLCASSLDRAYGYTFGSGTRLTVV.

This clonotype was detected only once. The chain combines TRBV12-3 or TRBV12-4 with TRBJ1-4; TRBD1 is a possible D gene (5 bases). The CDR3 spans 12 residues. The V gene lost 6 bases and the J gene lost 8 bases, with 10 bases spanning the gap. CDR3 coding DNA: TGTGCCAGCAGCTCAGGGTACGAAAAACTGTTTTTT. It encodes CASSSGYEKLFF.

The rearrangement uses TRBV12-3 or TRBV12-4 and TRBJ2-2, with TRBD1 matching 7 bases. The CDR3 totals 15 residues. V lost 6 bases, J lost 0 bases, and 4 bases stayed unmatched. As DNA, the CDR3 is TGTGCCAGCAGAGAGGGACAGTCGAACACCGGGGAGCTGTTTTTT. This translates into CASREGQSNTGELFF.

This clonotype was counted at least ten times. The rearrangement uses TRBV5-1 and TRBJ2-1; TRBD1 matches at 12 bases. Germline values: CDR1 SGHRS, CDR2 YFSETQ. V lost 4 bases and J lost 8; bases outside the gene matches: 10. The CDR3 covers 16 residues. CDR3 region: CASSVVAGQGADEQFF. The CDR3 DNA follows: TGCGCCAGCAGCGTGGTAGCGGGACAGGGGGCCGATGAGCAGTTCTTC.

This chain links TRBV20-1 with TRBJ1-2, with D possibly being TRBD1 (6 bases). The ends were cut back, 5 bases at V and 3 bases at J, with 10 bases in the middle. The CDR3 runs 12 residues. Looked up from germline, CDR1 is DFQATT and CDR2 is SNEGSKA (reference sequence). The CDR3 here is CSAPGHHYGYTF. The CDR3 DNA is TGCAGTGCTCCGGGACACCACTATGGCTACACCTTC.

This clonotype was detected many times. The V call is TRBV5-1, the J call TRBJ2-1; no firm D call. Germline V gene data show CDR1 as SGHRS and CDR2 as YFSETQ. Trimming shortened V by 7 bases and J by 9 bases, and 5 bases separated the two germline ends. The length of the CDR3 is 9 residues. The DNA of the CDR3 is TGCGCCAGCTTCCCTGAGCAGTTCTTC. Translation gives CASFPEQFF.

The rearrangement uses TRBV6-1 and TRBJ2-2; either TRBD1 or TRBD2 may supply D (5 bases each). This CDR3 has 15 amino acids. CDR1 and CDR2 (germline): MNHNS, SASEGT. V lost 6 bases to trimming and J lost 0 bases, with 11 bases between them. As DNA, the CDR3 is TGTGCCAGCAGACCCGGGACGGCGAACACCGGGGAGCTGTTTTTT. This encodes CASRPGTANTGELFF.

This clonotype was recorded many times. The V gene is TRBV10-3, the J gene TRBJ1-5, with D possibly being TRBD1 (5 bases). Germline V gene lookup returns CDR1 ENHRY and CDR2 SYGVKD. The CDR3 has 13 residues. Trimming removed 4 bases at V and 4 bases at J, with 8 bases between. The CDR3 DNA is TGTGCCATCAGTGGGGGCCTTAATCAGCCCCAGCATTTT. Its protein product is CAISGGLNQPQHF.

This clonotype occurred many times. CDR3 protein: CATSDFRGEGDQETQYF. CDR3 sequence (DNA): TGTGCCACCAGTGATTTCCGCGGGGAGGGGGACCAAGAGACCCAGTACTTC. The chain is built from TRBV24-1 and TRBJ2-5, with TRBD2 as a possible D gene (7 bases). Germline V gene sequence: CDR1 KGHDR, CDR2 SFDVKD. The germline V and J ends were trimmed by 1 base and 0 bases, with 14 bases remaining between them. The CDR3 is 17 amino acids.

The count of this clonotype is one. The chain uses TRBV9 and TRBJ2-5, with D possibly TRBD2 on 6 matching bases. Germline V gives CDR1 SGDLS, CDR2 YYNGEE. V was shortened by 0 bases and J by 5 bases, with 14 bases between the two germline ends. This CDR3 comprises 15 residues. In nucleotides, the CDR3 is TGTGCCAGCAGCGTAGGTGGAGGGGCGGGGGAGACCCAGTACTTC. As protein: CASSVGGGAGETQYF.